Shown below are 17 T cell receptor beta chains from a single sample sequenced in a study of response to subunit inactivated influenza vaccine. TCRdb itself ran the RT-PCR reads through MiXCR, one entry per CDR3 protein. The repertoire holds 610,000 or so distinct CDR3 sequences, with less than 15% as singletons. Sample: PBMCs from blood, taken 11 to 12 days after vaccination. Every receptor here comes from a man aged 50 or older who received an inactivated influenza vaccine.

A few counts support this clonotype. This chain connects TRBV2 to TRBJ2-5; D is unresolved. The CDR3 extends over 15 amino acids. V lost 6 bases to trimming and J lost 5 bases, with 19 bases between them. The germline gives CDR1 SNHLY, CDR2 FYNNEI. The CDR3 DNA reads as TGTGCCAGCAGCCCCGGGCCGCTAAAGGGCGAGACCCAGTACTTC. This encodes CASSPGPLKGETQYF.

The V and J genes are TRBV6-2 or TRBV6-3 and TRBJ2-1; no reliable D call. The CDR3 totals 12 residues. The V end was cut by 6 bases, the J end by 9 bases, with 12 bases between. Germline values: CDR1 MNHEY, CDR2 SVGEGT. The DNA for the CDR3 is TGTGCCAGCAGACCAGCCCCAGGTGAGCAGTTCTTC. Its translation: CASRPAPGEQFF.

This chain links TRBV28 with TRBJ2-7; 13 bases map to TRBD2. The CDR3 contains 15 residues. Trimming took 6 bases from V and 2 from J; bases not matched to a gene: 4. In germline, CDR1 is MDHEN, CDR2 SYDVKM. The CDR3 DNA reads as TGTGCCAGCAGAGGGACTAGCGGGGATACCTACGAGCAGTACTTC. It specifies CASRGTSGDTYEQYF.

The V gene is TRBV6-2 or TRBV6-3, the J gene TRBJ1-5; D is unresolved. V lost 6 bases, J lost 0 bases, and 6 bases lay in between. This CDR3 has 13 residues. Germline V CDR1 and CDR2: MNHEY, SVGEGT. The CDR3 nucleotides are TGTGCCAGCAGGTCTTTTAGCAATCAGCCCCAGCATTTT. Translated, it gives CASRSFSNQPQHF.

The chain recombines TRBV12-3 or TRBV12-4 with TRBJ2-5; 7 positions agree with TRBD1. V lost 4 bases and J lost 5; bases outside the gene matches: 10. The CDR3 is made up of 15 amino acids. CDR3 DNA sequence: TGTGCCAGCAGTTCGACAGGGATGGCGGGTGAGACCCAGTACTTC. Residues: CASSSTGMAGETQYF.

A few counts support this clonotype. V and J are TRBV12-3 or TRBV12-4 and TRBJ2-5; D may be TRBD1 or TRBD2 (5 bases each). This CDR3 spans 15 amino acids. Deletions cut 3 bases from V and 4 bases from J, with 15 bases between. This CDR3 is CASSFRIGAGETQYF. CDR3 sequence (DNA): TGTGCCAGCAGTTTTAGGATCGGGGCCGGAGAGACCCAGTACTTC.

This rearrangement joins TRBV10-3 to TRBJ2-2; D remains unclear. The CDR3 is made up of 13 amino acids. V lost 6 bases to trimming and J lost 5 bases, with 10 bases between them. CDR1 is ENHRY and CDR2 is SYGVKD in the germline V gene. The CDR3 sequence: CAIRGSETGELFF. CDR3 coding DNA: TGTGCCATCAGGGGTTCAGAGACCGGGGAGCTGTTTTTT.

This clonotype showed up just a few times. The chain uses TRBV7-8 and TRBJ2-2; 7 bases are shared with TRBD2. The CDR3 sequence is 16 residues long. The V segment lost 1 base and the J segment 2 bases; nucleotides outside the gene matches: 4. CDR1 and CDR2 (germline): SGHVS, FQNEAQ. The CDR3, as DNA: TGTGCCAGCAGCTTAGGACTAGCTTCAAACACCGGGGAGCTGTTTTTT. Its translation: CASSLGLASNTGELFF.

J is TRBJ1-2 and V is TRBV20-1, with 11 bases that match TRBD1. Per germline, CDR1 DFQATT and CDR2 SNEGSKA (reference sequence). Germline trimming cut 5 bases from V and 7 bases from J; bases unmatched to any gene: 9. This CDR3 is built from 14 residues. As DNA, the CDR3 is TGCAGTGCTGCTTTCCGGGACAGGGGGTTTGGCTACACCTTC. This translates into CSAAFRDRGFGYTF.

This clonotype was seen a handful of times. V usage is TRBV9 and J usage is TRBJ2-7; 7 nucleotides agree with TRBD1. J lost 0 bases, V lost 4 bases, and 10 bases had no gene match. This CDR3 region has 16 residues. The germline gives CDR1 SGDLS, CDR2 YYNGEE. CDR3 region: CASSPSTGAHSYEQYF. CDR3 sequence (DNA): TGTGCCAGCAGCCCTTCAACAGGGGCCCACTCCTACGAGCAGTACTTC.

This clonotype was recorded many times. The CDR3 coding sequence is TGTGCCAGCAGCCCCGAGGAAGGGGGCTACGAGCAGTACTTC. Translating gives CASSPEEGGYEQYF. V and J are TRBV7-9 and TRBJ2-7, with TRBD1 as a possible D gene (6 bases). With 5 bases removed from V and 3 bases from J, the gap between germline ends came to 14 bases. The CDR3 is 14 residues long. Germline loops: CDR1 SEHNR, CDR2 FQNEAQ (reference sequence).

This clonotype was picked up a small number of times. The gene calls are TRBV4-3 and TRBJ1-1, with D possibly TRBD1 on 5 matching bases. There are 16 residues in the CDR3. Trimming removed 0 bases at V and 4 bases at J, with 15 bases between. CDR1 is LGHNA and CDR2 is YSLEER in the germline V gene. As DNA, the CDR3 is TGCGCCAGCAGCCAAGATATCGGGCGGGGGGTCACTGAAGCTTTCTTT. Its protein product is CASSQDIGRGVTEAFF.

V usage is TRBV24-1 and J usage is TRBJ2-1; 12 bases agree with TRBD2. The CDR3 runs 19 residues. Trimming cost V 3 bases and J 0 bases; bases outside gene matches: 8. Germline lookup yields CDR1 KGHDR and CDR2 SFDVKD. The CDR3 sequence: CATSDPKGLAGSSYNEQFF. The CDR3 DNA reads as TGTGCCACCAGTGATCCTAAAGGACTAGCGGGAAGCTCCTACAATGAGCAGTTCTTC.

This clonotype was counted only a few times. This rearrangement joins TRBV3-1 to TRBJ2-3; D is ambiguous. The CDR3 spans 11 residues. Germline CDR1 and CDR2: LGHDT and YNNKEL (reference sequence). Trimming took off 3 bases at V and 8 bases at J, with 6 bases between the two ends. CDR3 nucleotide sequence: TGTGCCAGCAGCCAGTTAACTACGCAGTATTTT. Protein product: CASSQLTTQYF.

This clonotype was counted between two and nine times. The V gene is TRBV18, the J gene TRBJ2-5; 9 bases map to TRBD2. This CDR3 comprises 15 residues. Looked up from germline, CDR1 is KGHSH and CDR2 is LQKENI. After removal of 3 bases from V and 4 bases from J, the junction contained 6 bases not matched to a gene. The CDR3 here is CASSPPGLATETQYF. The CDR3 DNA is TGTGCCAGCTCACCGCCCGGACTAGCGACAGAGACCCAGTACTTC.

This clonotype was observed a handful of times. The chain recombines TRBV7-2 with TRBJ2-1; D perhaps matches TRBD1 (6 bases). Germline-derived CDR1 and CDR2 are SGHTA and FQGNSA. The ends were cut back, 5 bases at V and 13 bases at J, with 12 bases in the middle. This CDR3 region has 11 residues. The CDR3 bases are TGTGCCAGCAGCGTAACAGGGTTCCAGTTCTTC. As protein: CASSVTGFQFF.

This clonotype came up many times. The chain couples TRBV12-3 or TRBV12-4 to TRBJ1-1, with no clear D. Trimming left V 5 bases short and J 4 bases short, with 8 bases between. The CDR3 covers 12 residues. The CDR3 DNA reads as TGTGCCAGCAGTCCCCTGAGCACTGAAGCTTTCTTT. Its protein is CASSPLSTEAFF.